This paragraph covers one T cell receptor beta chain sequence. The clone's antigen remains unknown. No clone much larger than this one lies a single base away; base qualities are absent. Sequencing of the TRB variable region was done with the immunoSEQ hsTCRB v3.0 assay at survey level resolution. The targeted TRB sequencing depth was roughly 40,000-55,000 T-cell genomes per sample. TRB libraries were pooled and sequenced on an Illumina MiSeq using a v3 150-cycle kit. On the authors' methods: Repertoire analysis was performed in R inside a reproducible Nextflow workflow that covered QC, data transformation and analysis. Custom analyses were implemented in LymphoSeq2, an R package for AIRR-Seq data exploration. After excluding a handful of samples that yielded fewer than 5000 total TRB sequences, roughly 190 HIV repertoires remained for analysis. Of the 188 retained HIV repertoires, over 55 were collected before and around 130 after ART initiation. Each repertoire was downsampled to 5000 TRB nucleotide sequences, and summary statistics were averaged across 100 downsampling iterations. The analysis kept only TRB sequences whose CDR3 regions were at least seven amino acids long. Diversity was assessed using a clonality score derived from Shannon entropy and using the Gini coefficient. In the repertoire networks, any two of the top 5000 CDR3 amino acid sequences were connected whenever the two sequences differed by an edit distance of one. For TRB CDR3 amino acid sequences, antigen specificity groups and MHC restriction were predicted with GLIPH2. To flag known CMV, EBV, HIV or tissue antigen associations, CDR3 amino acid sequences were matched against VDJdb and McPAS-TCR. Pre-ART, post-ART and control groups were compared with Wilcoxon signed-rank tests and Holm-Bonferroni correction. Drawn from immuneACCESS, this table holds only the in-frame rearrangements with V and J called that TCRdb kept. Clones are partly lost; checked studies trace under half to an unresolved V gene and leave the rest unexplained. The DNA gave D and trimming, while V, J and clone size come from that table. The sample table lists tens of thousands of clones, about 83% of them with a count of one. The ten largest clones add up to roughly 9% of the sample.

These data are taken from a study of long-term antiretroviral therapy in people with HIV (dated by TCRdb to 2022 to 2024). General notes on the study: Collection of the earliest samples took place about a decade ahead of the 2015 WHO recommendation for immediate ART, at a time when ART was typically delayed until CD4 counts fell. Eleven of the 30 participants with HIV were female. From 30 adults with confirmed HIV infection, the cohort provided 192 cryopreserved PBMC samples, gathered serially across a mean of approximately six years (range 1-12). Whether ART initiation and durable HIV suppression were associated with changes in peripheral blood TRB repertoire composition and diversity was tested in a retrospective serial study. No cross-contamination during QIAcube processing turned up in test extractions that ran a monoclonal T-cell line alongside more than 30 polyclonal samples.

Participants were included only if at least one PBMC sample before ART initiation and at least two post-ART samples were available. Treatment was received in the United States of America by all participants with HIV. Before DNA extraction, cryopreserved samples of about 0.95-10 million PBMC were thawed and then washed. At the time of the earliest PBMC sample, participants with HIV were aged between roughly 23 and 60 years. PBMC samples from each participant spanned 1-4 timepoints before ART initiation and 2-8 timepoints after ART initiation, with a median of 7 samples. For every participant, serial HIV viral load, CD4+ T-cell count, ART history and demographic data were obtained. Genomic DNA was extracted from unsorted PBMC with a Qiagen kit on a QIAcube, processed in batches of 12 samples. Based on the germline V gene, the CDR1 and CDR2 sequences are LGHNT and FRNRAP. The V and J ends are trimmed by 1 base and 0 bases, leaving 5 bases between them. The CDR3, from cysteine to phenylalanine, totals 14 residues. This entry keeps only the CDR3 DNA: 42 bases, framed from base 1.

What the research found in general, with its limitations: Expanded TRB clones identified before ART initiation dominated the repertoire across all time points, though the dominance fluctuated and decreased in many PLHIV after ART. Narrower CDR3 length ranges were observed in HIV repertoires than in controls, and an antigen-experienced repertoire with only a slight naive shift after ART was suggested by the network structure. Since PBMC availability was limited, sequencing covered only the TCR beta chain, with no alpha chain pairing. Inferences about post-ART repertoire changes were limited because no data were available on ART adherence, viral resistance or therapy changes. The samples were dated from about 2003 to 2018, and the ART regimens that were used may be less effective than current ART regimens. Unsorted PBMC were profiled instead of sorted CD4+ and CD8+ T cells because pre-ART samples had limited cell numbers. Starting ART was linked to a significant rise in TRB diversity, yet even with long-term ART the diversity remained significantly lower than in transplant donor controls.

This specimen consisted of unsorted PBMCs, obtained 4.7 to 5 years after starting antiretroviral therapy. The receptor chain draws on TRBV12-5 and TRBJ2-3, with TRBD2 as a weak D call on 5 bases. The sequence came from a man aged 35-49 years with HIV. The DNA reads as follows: TGTGCTAGTGGTTTGGGGACTAGCACAGATACGCAGTATTTT. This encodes CASGLGTSTDTQYF.